These 9 T cell receptor beta chains were sequenced from one sample in a study of OX40 agonist ivuxolimab in advanced cancers. Here immunoSEQ multiplex PCR was the method, and the copy in TCRdb shows in-frame clones only, minus some. In the table there are tens of thousands of clones, roughly 84% of which are singletons. Sequencing was performed on CD4+ or CD8+ T cells sorted from blood, taken in a trial of the OX40 agonist ivuxolimab. The receptors here all came from an adult with an advanced solid tumor such as melanoma, head and neck, liver or kidney cancer.

The chain joins TRBV19 to TRBJ1-3, with unresolved D. Germline V gene lookup returns CDR1 LNHDA and CDR2 SQIVND (reference sequence). Trimming removed 7 bases at V and 7 bases at J, with 23 bases between. This CDR3 is built from 16 residues. In DNA, the CDR3 is TGTGCCAGTATAGGTAGAGGAGCCGGAACGTGGAACACCATATATTTT. Translated, it gives CASIGRGAGTWNTIYF.

V and J are TRBV9 and TRBJ1-3; TRBD1 aligns across 10 bases. V shed 4 bases and J 0 bases; nucleotides not matched to a gene: 7. In germline, CDR1 is SGDLS, CDR2 YYNGEE. The CDR3 loop spans 17 amino acids. The DNA for the CDR3 is TGTGCCAGCAGCCCCCGGGACAGGGGTTACTCTGGAAACACCATATATTTT. Translating it yields CASSPRDRGYSGNTIYF.

The gene calls are TRBV7-8 and TRBJ1-5; 7 positions agree with TRBD1. Trimming cost V 2 bases and J 3 bases; bases outside gene matches: 4. Germline V gives CDR1 SGHVS, CDR2 FQNEAQ. This CDR3 comprises 15 residues. CDR3 protein: CASSLLTGPNQPQHF. The CDR3 bases are TGTGCCAGCAGCTTACTGACAGGGCCCAATCAGCCCCAGCATTTT.

This sequence joins TRBV6-1 and TRBJ2-5; 14 nucleotides line up with TRBD2. Germline loops: CDR1 MNHNS, CDR2 SASEGT. There are 15 residues in the CDR3. Trimming cost V 5 bases and J 4 bases; bases outside gene matches: 3. CDR3 sequence: CASSPGLAGVETQYF. The CDR3 region has the DNA TGTGCCAGCAGTCCGGGACTAGCGGGAGTAGAGACCCAGTACTTC.

This rearrangement joins TRBV10-3 to TRBJ1-2; 9 bases match TRBD1. With V trimmed by 4 bases and J by 1 base, 13 bases remained unmatched. CDR3 length equals 18 residues. The germline CDR1 and CDR2 sequences are ENHRY and SYGVKD. The CDR3: CAISGTPGQGGVNYGYTF. The CDR3 nucleotides read TGTGCCATCAGTGGAACTCCGGGACAGGGTGGGGTTAACTATGGCTACACCTTC.

V and J are TRBV5-1 and TRBJ2-7, with 11 nucleotides matching TRBD1. V trimming: 6 bases; J trimming: 3 bases; junction bases outside the gene matches: 11. CDR1 and CDR2 from the germline V gene are SGHRS and YFSETQ. CDR3 length: 16 amino acids. The CDR3 nucleotides are TGCGCCAGCACCTACGGGACAGGGGGAATGGGCTACGAGCAGTACTTC. It translates to CASTYGTGGMGYEQYF.

The rearrangement uses TRBV28 and TRBJ2-5; D could derive from TRBD1 or TRBD2 (5 bases each). V was clipped by 5 bases and J by 2 bases, with 15 bases between them. Germline V gives CDR1 MDHEN, CDR2 SYDVKM. The CDR3 length is 15 residues. The CDR3 DNA follows: TGTGCCAGCAGTCTACCCCGGGACGGACAAGAGACCCAGTACTTC. Amino acids: CASSLPRDGQETQYF.

The rearrangement uses TRBV6-1 and TRBJ2-5; D is perhaps TRBD2 (5 bases). The CDR3 is 14 residues long. V dropped 7 bases and J dropped 0 bases, with 12 bases sitting between them. The germline CDR1 and CDR2 sequences are MNHNS and SASEGT. DNA for the CDR3: TGTGCCAGCAACGAGGGCCATCACCAAGAGACCCAGTACTTC. It yields the protein CASNEGHHQETQYF.

The chain links TRBV5-4 to TRBJ2-3, with TRBD2 matching over 8 bases. With V trimmed by 0 bases and J by 7 bases, 7 bases remained unmatched. CDR3 length: 15 residues. Germline V gene lookup returns CDR1 SGHNT and CDR2 YYREEE (reference sequence). The CDR3 DNA follows: TGTGCCAGCAGCTTGGAGGCTAGCGGGTTGAATACGCAGTATTTT. The encoded protein is CASSLEASGLNTQYF.